These 27 T cell receptor beta chains originate from one sample sequenced in a study of blood T cell repertoires in COVID-19. Produced via immunoSEQ multiplex PCR; TCRdb's table is partial and in-frame only. The sample contains some 41,000 clones, around 90% of which appear only once. The material sequenced was peripheral blood. Receptors originate from a woman in her twenties or thirties in a cohort sampled during active COVID-19.

The chain links TRBV18 to TRBJ2-7, with TRBD2 identical over 9 bases. This CDR3 has 17 residues. Germline lookup yields CDR1 KGHSH and CDR2 LQKENI. J gave up 0 bases and V 4 bases, and 10 bases lay outside the gene matches. In DNA, the CDR3 is TGTGCCAGCTCACAATCTCCAGCGGGGGGACTCTCCTACGAGCAGTACTTC. Translated, it gives CASSQSPAGGLSYEQYF. Supplemented by reference TRBV18 and TRBJ2-7, the full variable domain reads NAGVMQNPRHLVRRRGQEARLRCSPMKGHSHVYWYRQLPEEGLKFMVYLQKENIIDESGMPKERFSAEFPKEGPSILRIQQVVRGDSAAYFCASSQSPAGGLSYEQYFGPGTRLTVT.

The chain uses TRBV5-5 and TRBJ2-7, with D possibly TRBD2 on 5 matching bases. Germline V CDR1 and CDR2: SGHKS, YYEKEE (reference sequence). The CDR3 is 14 amino acids. V was clipped by 1 base and J by 3 bases, with 11 bases between them. In nucleotides, the CDR3 is TGTGCCAGCAGCTTGCCCCGAGGGAACTACGAGCAGTACTTC. It specifies CASSLPRGNYEQYF.

The gene calls are TRBV29-1 and TRBJ2-5; 8 nucleotides line up with TRBD2. The CDR3 is 12 amino acids. Germline CDR1 and CDR2: SQVTM and ANQGSEA. Losses at the gene ends were 6 bases for V and 5 bases for J; bases not matched to a gene: 5. Here the CDR3 DNA reads TGCAGCGTCCTGAGCGGGAGTGAGACCCAGTACTTC. Its protein is CSVLSGSETQYF.

The chain links TRBV24-1 to TRBJ2-2; TRBD1 matches 10 bases. V was pared by 0 bases and J by 6 bases, with 9 bases of the junction left unmatched. There are 18 residues in the CDR3. Germline V gene data show CDR1 as KGHDR and CDR2 as SFDVKD. The CDR3 nucleotides are TGTGCCACCAGTGATTTGCCCGGGACAGGGGCGTATGCCGGGGAGCTGTTTTTT. Translated, it gives CATSDLPGTGAYAGELFF.

The chain employs TRBV15 and TRBJ2-2, with 7 bases matching TRBD2. J was trimmed by 5 bases and V by 1 base; bases with no gene match: 7. CDR1 LNHNV and CDR2 YYDKDF come from the germline V gene (reference sequence). The CDR3 is 16 residues long. CDR3 DNA: TGTGCCACCAGCAGAGCTCCTAGCGGAAATACCGGGGAGCTGTTTTTT. As protein: CATSRAPSGNTGELFF. The full variable domain, rest sourced from reference TRBV15 and TRBJ2-2, is DAMVIQNPRYQVTQFGKPVTLSCSQTLNHNVMYWYQQKSSQAPKLLFHYYDKDFNNEADTPDNFQSRRPNTSFCFLDIRSPGLGDTAMYLCATSRAPSGNTGELFFGEGSRLTVL.

The chain combines TRBV10-1 with TRBJ1-3; no clear D. V dropped 0 bases and J dropped 3 bases, with 6 bases sitting between them. CDR1 is WNHNN, CDR2 SYGVQD, per germline (reference sequence). This CDR3 is 14 amino acids long. The CDR3 protein is CASSESRGGNTIYF. The CDR3 DNA follows: TGCGCCAGCAGTGAGTCCCGGGGTGGAAACACCATATATTTT.

The chain employs TRBV20-1 and TRBJ1-2; D is unresolved. The CDR3 sequence is 13 residues long. V was shortened by 3 bases and J by 4 bases, with 12 bases between the two germline ends. Germline CDR1 reads DFQATT; CDR2 reads SNEGSKA (reference sequence). CDR3 nucleotide sequence: TGCAGTGCTAGTGGTGACATCATCTATGGCTACACCTTC. As protein: CSASGDIIYGYTF.

This clone turned up a few times. The chain links TRBV4-1 to TRBJ2-7; 7 bases line up with TRBD1. V lost 2 bases, J lost 3 bases, and 7 bases stayed unmatched. The germline gives CDR1 MGHRA, CDR2 YSYEKL. The length of the CDR3 is 15 residues. The DNA of the CDR3 is TGCGCCAGCAGCCAACCCGGGACAGAAGACTACGAGCAGTACTTC. Its protein product is CASSQPGTEDYEQYF.

The CDR3 region is CASSLRGTSYEQYF. For the CDR3, the DNA is TGTGCCAGCAGCTTAAGGGGCACTTCCTACGAGCAGTACTTC. The rearrangement uses TRBV11-2 and TRBJ2-7, with a tentative D call TRBD1 (5 bases). The CDR3 has 14 amino acids. CDR1 SGHAT and CDR2 FQNNGV come from the germline V gene. V was cut by 2 bases and J by 1 base, with 9 bases left in between.

The chain combines TRBV15 with TRBJ2-3; D might be TRBD1 (6 bases). The CDR3 loop spans 16 amino acids. Germline lookup yields CDR1 LNHNV and CDR2 YYDKDF (reference sequence). V gave up 5 bases and J gave up 6 bases, with 21 bases separating them. The CDR3 nucleotides read TGTGCCACCAGCGGGGCCTGGGACATGAGCTCCGATACGCAGTATTTT. Translated, it gives CATSGAWDMSSDTQYF.

CDR3 loop: CASSPQPGQDNSPLHF. For the CDR3, the DNA is TGTGCCAGCAGCCCGCAACCGGGACAGGATAATTCACCCCTCCACTTT. The rearrangement joins TRBV9 to TRBJ1-6; TRBD1 aligns across 8 bases. Trimming at V came to 4 bases and at J to 5 bases, leaving 8 bases not matched to a gene. The CDR3 is made up of 16 amino acids. CDR1 and CDR2 (germline): SGDLS, YYNGEE.

The rearrangement uses TRBV30 and TRBJ1-4; TRBD1 matches at 9 bases. CDR1 and CDR2 (germline): GTSNPN, SVGIG (reference sequence). CDR3 length equals 14 residues. The trim removed 5 bases at V and 7 bases at J, leaving 8 bases unmatched. The CDR3 sequence is CAWGDRAISEKLFF. The DNA for the CDR3 is TGTGCCTGGGGGGACAGGGCTATTAGTGAAAAACTGTTTTTT. Filled out from reference TRBV30 and TRBJ1-4, the complete variable domain reads SQTIHQWPATLVQPVGSPLSLECTVEGTSNPNLYWYRQAAGRGLQLLFYSVGIGQISSEVPQNLSASRPQDRQFILSSKKLLLSDSGFYLCAWGDRAISEKLFFGSGTQLSVL.

The chain employs TRBV5-6 and TRBJ2-5; D is possibly TRBD1 (5 bases). Per the germline V gene, CDR1 is SGHDT and CDR2 is YYEEEE. The CDR3 runs 14 residues. V lost 0 bases, J lost 1 base, and 7 bases lay in between. The CDR3 bases are TGTGCCAGCAGCTTGGGCAGGGTCCAAGAGACCCAGTACTTC. Translated, it gives CASSLGRVQETQYF.

This rearrangement joins TRBV27 to TRBJ1-5; 10 bases align to TRBD1. J lost 2 bases, V lost 6 bases, and 4 bases had no gene match. The CDR3 totals 15 residues. CDR1 and CDR2 (germline): MNHEY, SMNVEV (reference sequence). CDR3 region: CASRGDRGRNQPQHF. The DNA of the CDR3 is TGTGCCAGCAGGGGGGACAGGGGTCGCAATCAGCCCCAGCATTTT.

V gene TRBV7-8 combines with J gene TRBJ2-7, with 7 nucleotides matching TRBD2. The CDR3 sequence is 16 residues long. J lost 0 bases, V lost 1 base, and 6 bases had no gene match. Per the germline V gene, CDR1 is SGHVS and CDR2 is FQNEAQ. Here the CDR3 reads CASSLGWASGSYEQYF. In DNA form, the CDR3 reads TGTGCCAGCAGCTTAGGGTGGGCTAGCGGCTCCTACGAGCAGTACTTC.

This clone was seen just once. The chain joins TRBV7-9 to TRBJ2-2, with D maybe TRBD2 (5 bases). V was shortened by 5 bases and J by 2 bases, with 9 bases between the two germline ends. Germline lookup yields CDR1 SEHNR and CDR2 FQNEAQ (reference sequence). The CDR3 has 14 residues. In DNA form, the CDR3 reads TGTGCCAGCAGCGCGCTAGCAAACACCGGGGAGCTGTTTTTT. Translated: CASSALANTGELFF.

The chain recombines TRBV28 with TRBJ2-7; 13 nucleotides match TRBD2. V lost 1 base, J lost 6 bases, and 9 bases stayed unmatched. Germline loops: CDR1 MDHEN, CDR2 SYDVKM. The CDR3 has 17 residues. The CDR3 nucleotides read TGTGCCAGCAGTTTATTGAGGGGACTAGCGGGGTCGGCCGAGCAGTACTTC. Translating gives CASSLLRGLAGSAEQYF. The whole variable domain, filled in from reference TRBV28 and TRBJ2-7, reads DVKVTQSSRYLVKRTGEKVFLECVQDMDHENMFWYRQDPGLGLRLIYFSYDVKMKEKGDIPEGYSVSREKKERFSLILESASTNQTSMYLCASSLLRGLAGSAEQYFGPGTRLTVT.

By share of the sample, this clone is medium-sized. This rearrangement joins TRBV7-9 to TRBJ2-7; 10 nucleotides line up with TRBD1. V trimming: 5 bases; J trimming: 10 bases; junction bases outside the gene matches: 14. CDR1 is SEHNR and CDR2 is FQNEAQ in the germline V gene (reference sequence). This CDR3 is built from 15 residues. CDR3 sequence (DNA): TGTGCCAGCAGCGTAACCGGGACAGGGGTGGATATACAGTACTTC. Translation gives CASSVTGTGVDIQYF.

This sequence joins TRBV23-1 and TRBJ1-2, with D maybe TRBD1 (5 bases). TRBV23-1 is known as an ORF, though its function is uncertain. Trimming stripped 0 bases from V and 8 bases from J, with 13 bases between. The CDR3 extends over 14 amino acids. The CDR3 here is CASSQSRQKGGYTF. DNA for the CDR3: TGCGCCAGCAGTCAATCGAGACAGAAAGGAGGCTACACCTTC.

V usage is TRBV5-1 and J usage is TRBJ1-1, with D unclear. V dropped 1 base and J dropped 1 base, with 8 bases sitting between them. This CDR3 spans 14 amino acids. CDR1 is SGHRS and CDR2 is YFSETQ in the germline V gene. CDR3 residues: CASSLYQSNTEAFF. The CDR3 DNA sequence: TGCGCCAGCAGCTTGTACCAGTCGAACACTGAAGCTTTCTTT.

The chain links TRBV6-5 to TRBJ2-3; the match to TRBD2 covers 7 bases. Trimming took 6 bases from V and 5 from J; bases not matched to a gene: 8. Germline loops: CDR1 MNHEY, CDR2 SVGAGI. This CDR3 comprises 14 residues. This CDR3 reads CASRQAGREDTQYF. The CDR3 DNA reads as TGTGCCAGCAGACAAGCGGGAAGGGAAGATACGCAGTATTTT.

The chain combines TRBV7-2 with TRBJ2-7, with 8 positions matching TRBD2. V lost 5 bases and J lost 0; bases outside the gene matches: 9. The germline gives CDR1 SGHTA, CDR2 FQGNSA. This CDR3 is built from 16 residues. The CDR3 DNA reads TGTGCCAGCAGCCTCCGCACTAGCGGAAGCTCCTACGAGCAGTACTTC. As protein: CASSLRTSGSSYEQYF.

V usage is TRBV7-6 and J usage is TRBJ2-7; 9 bases map to TRBD2. This CDR3 has 15 amino acids. CDR1 is SGHVS and CDR2 is FNYEAQ in the germline V gene. V trimming: 1 base; J trimming: 3 bases; junction bases outside the gene matches: 4. DNA of the CDR3: TGTGCCAGCAGCTTAGGGGCGGGAGGGCTCTACGAGCAGTACTTC. Amino acid sequence: CASSLGAGGLYEQYF.

The chain carries TRBV29-1 and TRBJ1-2; D ambiguous. The CDR3 loop spans 13 amino acids. V lost 1 base to trimming and J lost 2 bases, with 8 bases between them. Germline lookup yields CDR1 SQVTM and CDR2 ANQGSEA. CDR3 in amino acids: CSVEAPSNYGYTF. CDR3 DNA sequence: TGCAGCGTTGAAGCCCCGAGCAACTATGGCTACACCTTC.

Only one count was recorded for this clone. The chain carries TRBV6-2 or TRBV6-3 and TRBJ2-2; 11 nucleotides align to TRBD2. The J segment lost 3 bases and the V segment lost 3 bases, leaving 6 bases of the junction unmatched. CDR1 is MNHEY, CDR2 SVGEGT, per germline. The CDR3 loop spans 17 amino acids. The CDR3 region is CASSYLAGGPDTGELFF. The CDR3 region has the DNA TGTGCCAGCAGTTATTTAGCGGGAGGGCCCGACACCGGGGAGCTGTTTTTT.

The CDR3 sequence: CAWRTVPGLGNESFEQYF. The DNA of the CDR3 is TGTGCCTGGAGGACAGTTCCGGGACTAGGTAATGAGTCGTTCGAGCAGTACTTC. This chain joins TRBV30 and TRBJ2-7; 8 nucleotides agree with TRBD2. This CDR3 comprises 18 residues. Per germline, CDR1 GTSNPN and CDR2 SVGIG (reference sequence). Trimming removed 3 bases from V and 6 bases from J; junction bases left unmatched: 22.

CDR3 sequence (DNA): TGTGCCAGCCGGGACAGGGACAACACTGAAGCTTTCTTT. This encodes CASRDRDNTEAFF. V is TRBV6-4 and J is TRBJ1-1, with 9 bases aligning to TRBD1. V gave up 8 bases and J gave up 2 bases; unmatched junction bases: 3. Germline-derived CDR1 and CDR2 are MRHNA and SNTAGT. The CDR3 is 13 amino acids.